A selection of T cell receptor beta chains follows, all from one sample in a study of molecular identifiers for immune sequencing clone quantification. TCRdb re-derived calls from the PCR reads in MiXCR, one entry per CDR3 protein. Among about 630,000 distinct CDR3 sequences listed, about 25% were seen once. Sample: naive CD8+ T cells from blood, with Jurkat cell RNA spiked in. Source of these receptors: a human donor in good health. Some libraries in this study had Jurkat cell RNA spiked in. The CDR3 runs from the conserved cysteine through the conserved F or W. D genes are given only for firm matches.

D gene | V gene | CDR3 protein
TRBD2 | TRBV15 | CATSRDGSWGGGWTDTQYF
. | TRBV5-4 | CASSLADTPRQYF
TRBD2 | TRBV6-2/TRBV6-3 | CASSPAGTSGSGTYEQYF
. | TRBV7-9 | CASSSPNSGNEQYF
. | TRBV12-3/TRBV12-4 | CASSPIGLSGEKLFF
. | TRBV27 | CASSLTSAAGNEQFF
TRBD1 | TRBV6-5 | CASSTARDRGITIQETQYF
. | TRBV19 | CASSIYSWDEQYF
. | TRBV12-5 | CASGLPQDPGRYEQYF
. | TRBV19 | CASSILGYKTTEAFF
TRBD1 | TRBV27 | CASRGQNYGYTF
. | TRBV30 | CAWSVLRAEQFF
. | TRBV5-1 | CASSSQGPSYEQYF
. | TRBV19 | CASSITGQSGENEQFF
. | TRBV5-1 | CASSILQGSYEQYF
TRBD2 | TRBV20-1 | CSARTRASGSVYEQYF
TRBD1 | TRBV7-8 | CASSLDLTVGTGLWPLHF
. | TRBV15 | CATSRDRSNYEQYF
. | TRBV7-2 | CASSFGFMNTEAFF
. | TRBV24-1 | CATSDLKTQYF
. | TRBV14 | CASSQEGRWIGDSNQPQHF
. | TRBV7-8 | CAGSLSYEQYF
. | TRBV9 | CASSTRINSYEQYF
. | TRBV27 | CASSLSLDQPQHF
. | TRBV12-3/TRBV12-4 | CASRPPGAWPPQHF
. | TRBV7-6 | CASSLNRQGLSSTDTQYF
. | TRBV4-2 | CASSQDIVEVYNEQFF
. | TRBV19 | CASSISVQPQHF
. | TRBV7-8 | CASSLGLMQPQHF
. | TRBV4-3 | CASSQDLSDNYEQYF
. | TRBV6-2/TRBV6-3 | CASSYFRTEPLDTQYF
. | TRBV28 | CASTSYLGASYEQYF
TRBD1 | TRBV6-2/TRBV6-3 | CASSGTGTFYVDSPLHF
TRBD1 | TRBV28 | CASSALPGTGSTVAFF
. | TRBV28 | CASRQHRTSYEQYF
TRBD2 | TRBV5-5 | CASSFAGGRETQYF
TRBD1 | TRBV7-9 | CASRTPDRGHSTDTQYF
. | TRBV11-2 | CASSLEVGLEQFF
TRBD1 | TRBV20-1 | CSARVRGWYEQYF
TRBD2 | TRBV7-3 | CASSGTAGGRDTQYF
TRBD2 | TRBV27 | CASSLSGTTYEQYF
. | TRBV10-3 | CAISEGNQPQHF
TRBD1 | TRBV28 | CASRTGAHQPQHF
. | TRBV11-2 | CASSSIGNEQFF
. | TRBV12-5 | CASGLVFGQPQHF
TRBD1 | TRBV3-1 | CASSQLTGGPPQETQFF
. | TRBV7-2 | CASSIGRGLGSYEQYF
. | TRBV5-4 | CASSEESGLVAEAFF
. | TRBV27 | CASSTFRLGFYEQYF
. | TRBV29-1 | CSVESGPGYEQYF
. | TRBV20-1 | CSARDLTGTASTDTQYF
. | TRBV5-4 | CASSDGQYSYEQYF
. | TRBV30 | CAWRFRETMNTEAFF
. | TRBV27 | CASSLIGVSGNQPQHF
. | TRBV7-2 | CASSLGEGGGRADTQYF
TRBD1 | TRBV29-1 | CSVEDPRGQSTEKLFF
. | TRBV7-9 | CASNLVYGDTGAFF
. | TRBV4-1 | CASSQASGGELFF
. | TRBV5-1 | CASSLNHRDKETQYF